This T cell receptor beta chain was captured in a study of blood T cell repertoires in COVID-19 (dated by TCRdb to the early 2020s). Turning to the overall study: Collaborator samples came from the United States, Italy and Spain and covered acute and convalescent phases of COVID-19. The material from the prospective study consisted of cDNA or gDNA derived from T cells, B-cell-depleted T cells, or PBMCs. The samples were drawn from two sources: the first 160 participants of the ongoing ImmuneRACE study, and 950 to 1,500 subjects contributed by 6 global collaborators. The repertoires were made available in a free public database intended to serve as a resource for research on the immune response to SARS-CoV-2. HLA class I and class II types, where available, came from metadata supplied by the sample provider rather than from assay-based typing. Deeply sampled blood TCRbeta repertoires from subjects exposed to, actively infected with, or recovered from COVID-19 were included in the dataset. A de-identified subject ID, COVID-19 status, age in years and sex were almost always included in the sample metadata. Findings and caveats that apply to the study as a whole: Clinical and demographic metadata were provided uncurated, with the amount varying by source and participant.

TCRbeta CDR3 regions were amplified from genomic DNA using the immunoSEQ Assay, a bias-controlled multiplex PCR. Regarding the original processing steps: Within the assay, amplification of reference gene primers was used to estimate how many nucleated cells each sample contained. To quantify the absolute abundance of each unique TCRbeta CDR3 rearrangement, sequence reads were collapsed and filtered. For each sample, productive Simpson clonality was calculated as the square root of Simpson's diversity index over productive rearrangements. The clones in this table, taken by TCRdb from immuneACCESS, are in-frame only. Not every clone is retained; where verified, under half of the shortfall comes from an unresolved V gene, and the cause of the rest is unknown. That table supplies the V and J calls and clone size; D and trimming were determined from the DNA. Present in this sample are 90,000 to 150,000 clones, 85% to 90% of which were seen just once. Under 13% of the sample comes from the top ten.

Worth noting for this clone: The clone's antigen remains unknown. Base quality data are lacking; no much larger clone is found one base away.

The germline V gene encodes CDR1 LGHDT and CDR2 YNNKEL (reference sequence). Here V drops 0 bases and J drops 2 bases, and the junction holds 8 bases not matched to any gene. The cysteine opens and the phenylalanine closes a CDR3 of 17 amino acids. Left in the record is the CDR3 DNA by itself, 51 bases read in frame from the first base. Each collaborating institution followed its own protocols to collect whole blood in K2EDTA tubes. For TCRbeta analysis, collaborator samples were shipped as frozen whole blood, as isolated PBMCs, or as DNA extracted from either sample type. This clonotype originated in a man older than 75 with acute or convalescent COVID-19. Specimen: peripheral blood. Here the chain combines TRBV3-1 (or the pseudogene TRBV3-2) and TRBJ2-5; 8 bases in the junction line up with TRBD2. This receptor has the CDR3 CASSQENLASGQETQYF. At the DNA level, the sequence is TGTGCCAGCAGCCAAGAGAATTTGGCTAGCGGGCAAGAGACCCAGTACTTC.